These 6 T cell receptor beta chains came from one sample sequenced in a study of identifying expanded T cells in peripheral blood. This table comes from immunoSEQ multiplex PCR, and its TCRdb copy is limited to in-frame clones, with some not included. The sample holds about 80,000 clones, about four fifths seen once. Sequenced: blood. These receptor sequences come from a person between 18 and 75 years old in good health.

This clone was seen only a few times. V usage is TRBV7-3 and J usage is TRBJ2-7; D is ambiguous. The germline V gene has CDR1 SGHTA and CDR2 FQGTGA. The CDR3 runs 15 residues. The V end lost 2 bases, the J end lost 3 bases, and 14 bases lay between the germline ends. This chain's CDR3 is CASSLAPGPNYEQYF. DNA of the CDR3: TGTGCCAGCAGCTTAGCGCCAGGCCCCAACTACGAGCAGTACTTC.

This sequence joins TRBV11-2 and TRBJ2-5; 14 positions agree with TRBD2. J lost 4 bases, V lost 6 bases, and 4 bases had no gene match. Germline CDR1 SGHAT, CDR2 FQNNGV. CDR3 length: 15 residues. CDR3 sequence (DNA): TGTGCCAGCAGTCAGGGACTAGCGGGAGTAGAGACCCAGTACTTC. It translates to CASSQGLAGVETQYF.

This clone came up once. The genes are TRBV4-3 and TRBJ1-1; the D is unclear. From germline, CDR1 is LGHNA and CDR2 YSLEER. CDR3 length: 14 residues. The V gene lost 0 bases and the J gene lost 2 bases, with 7 bases spanning the gap. In DNA form, the CDR3 reads TGCGCCAGCAGCCAAGATGAGGGTAACACTGAAGCTTTCTTT. Protein sequence: CASSQDEGNTEAFF.

V gene TRBV7-6 combines with J gene TRBJ1-5, with D tentatively TRBD1 (5 bases). Germline lookup yields CDR1 SGHVS and CDR2 FNYEAQ. The germline V and J ends were trimmed by 5 bases and 9 bases, with 20 bases remaining between them. This CDR3 has 15 residues. Here the CDR3 reads CASSPDAGNPRPQHF. As DNA, the CDR3 is TGTGCCAGCAGCCCTGATGCAGGGAACCCTCGGCCCCAGCATTTT.

The genes are TRBV4-2 and TRBJ1-1; a weak D match, TRBD1 (5 bases). CDR3 length equals 13 residues. The V gene lost 0 bases and the J gene lost 8 bases, with 10 bases spanning the gap. Germline CDR1 LGHNA, CDR2 YNFKEQ. Here the CDR3 DNA reads TGTGCCAGCAGCCAAGATGGTGGGGGGGAAGCTTTCTTT. Protein product: CASSQDGGGEAFF.

V is TRBV5-4 and J is TRBJ2-7, with D uncertain. The CDR3 has 13 amino acids. The germline CDR1 and CDR2 sequences are SGHNT and YYREEE (reference sequence). V lost 0 bases and J 6 bases, leaving 10 bases between the germline ends. The CDR3 reads CASSLDQAREQYF. The CDR3 nucleotides read TGTGCCAGCAGCTTGGACCAAGCTCGCGAGCAGTACTTC. The full variable domain, in which reference TRBV5-4 and TRBJ2-7 provide the parts outside the CDR3, is ETGVTQSPTHLIKTRGQQVTLRCSSQSGHNTVSWYQQALGQGPQFIFQYYREEENGRGNFPPRFSGLQFPNYSSELNVNALELDDSALYLCASSLDQAREQYFGPGTRLTVT.